Presented here are 18 T cell receptor beta chains from one specimen sequenced in a study of cytomegalovirus exposure and HLA in healthy donors. Primers for the PCR totalled 60 Vbeta and 13 Jbeta. Profiled with immunoSEQ multiplex PCR; TCRdb holds only in-frame clones, not every one. The sample records some 130,000 clones, around 77% being singletons. Material: PBMCs. The origin of the receptors is a man aged 25 to 40 in good health.

The rearrangement links TRBV27 to TRBJ1-6; a weak D match, TRBD1 (5 bases). The germline V and J ends were trimmed by 7 bases and 10 bases, with 17 bases remaining between them. The CDR3 consists of 14 residues. Germline CDR1 MNHEY, CDR2 SMNVEV (reference sequence). The CDR3 here is CASKLWQGRSPLHF. For the CDR3, the DNA is TGTGCCAGCAAACTTTGGCAGGGAAGATCACCCCTCCACTTT.

J is TRBJ2-7 and V is TRBV29-1; D gene ambiguous. This CDR3 has 13 residues. V was trimmed by 6 bases and J by 3 bases, leaving 15 bases between them. The germline CDR1 and CDR2 sequences are SQVTM and ANQGSEA. The CDR3 region has the DNA TGCAGCGTCGAACCCCTAGAAGGCTACGAGCAGTACTTC. This gives the protein CSVEPLEGYEQYF.

This rearrangement joins TRBV4-3 to TRBJ2-6, with D perhaps matching TRBD1 (5 bases). V shed 0 bases and J shed 0 bases, with 15 bases lying between them. The CDR3 length is 19 residues. Germline V gives CDR1 LGHNA, CDR2 YSLEER. The CDR3 is CASSQDSASGSSGANVLTF. In DNA, the CDR3 is TGCGCCAGCAGCCAAGACTCTGCTTCAGGGTCCTCTGGGGCCAACGTCCTGACTTTC.

The V call is TRBV7-9, the J call TRBJ2-3; 9 bases are a match to TRBD1. CDR1 and CDR2 from the germline V gene are SEHNR and FQNEAQ (reference sequence). V was pared by 11 bases and J by 3 bases, with 9 bases of the junction left unmatched. The CDR3 is 14 residues long. DNA for the CDR3: TGTGCCCACGCCGGGACAGGGAGGACAGATACGCAGTATTTT. It translates to CAHAGTGRTDTQYF.

The chain is built from TRBV12-5 and TRBJ1-1, with D possibly being TRBD1 (5 bases). This CDR3 is 13 amino acids long. Germline CDR1 reads LGHNT; CDR2 reads FRNRAP. Trimming stripped 11 bases from V and 0 bases from J, with 13 bases between. CDR3 sequence reads: CASGKEMNTEAFF. Written as DNA, the CDR3 is TGTGCTTCAGGGAAAGAGATGAACACTGAAGCTTTCTTT.

This clone has a single count. The chain uses TRBV18 and TRBJ2-7; the D gene is possibly TRBD2 (6 bases). The CDR3 has 15 residues. CDR1 KGHSH and CDR2 LQKENI come from the germline V gene. Trimming took 3 bases from V and 2 from J, leaving 14 bases between them. CDR3 sequence: CASSPPGLEAYEQYF. DNA of the CDR3: TGTGCCAGCTCACCTCCGGGACTGGAAGCCTACGAGCAGTACTTC.

This sequence joins TRBV4-3 and TRBJ1-6; 10 bases are shared with TRBD1. The CDR3 spans 14 residues. Germline trimming cut 3 bases from V and 8 bases from J; bases unmatched to any gene: 1. Germline V lookup: CDR1 LGHNA, CDR2 YSLEER. The CDR3 spells CASSQTGGDSPLHF. CDR3 bases: TGCGCCAGCAGCCAGACAGGGGGCGATTCACCCCTCCACTTT.

The chain joins TRBV2 to TRBJ2-1, with 12 nucleotides matching TRBD2. The V segment lost 2 bases and the J segment 0 bases; nucleotides outside the gene matches: 11. The CDR3 has 20 amino acids. Germline V gene lookup returns CDR1 SNHLY and CDR2 FYNNEI. This CDR3 reads CASSERLGLAGFNSYNEQFF. The CDR3 DNA reads TGTGCCAGCAGTGAAAGGTTGGGACTAGCGGGCTTTAACTCCTACAATGAGCAGTTCTTC. Based on the CDR3 plus reference TRBV2 and TRBJ2-1, the full variable domain is EPEVTQTPSHQVTQMGQEVILRCVPISNHLYFYWYRQILGQKVEFLVSFYNNEISEKSEIFDDQFSVERPDGSNFTLKIRSTKLEDSAMYFCASSERLGLAGFNSYNEQFFGPGTRLTVL.

This chain uses TRBV7-3 with TRBJ2-3, with 9 bases that match TRBD2. V lost 5 bases, J lost 4 bases, and 10 bases stayed unmatched. This CDR3 has 16 residues. Germline loops: CDR1 SGHTA, CDR2 FQGTGA. The CDR3: CASSPRAGGPADTQYF. CDR3 sequence (DNA): TGTGCCAGCAGCCCCAGGGCGGGAGGGCCAGCAGATACGCAGTATTTT.

As DNA, the CDR3 is TGCAGCGTTCGCCTACAGGAGAACACTGAAGCTTTCTTT. Its translation is CSVRLQENTEAFF. J is TRBJ1-1 and V is TRBV29-1; TRBD1 is a possible D gene (5 bases). Trimming stripped 5 bases from V and 1 base from J, with 11 bases between. The germline CDR1 and CDR2 sequences are SQVTM and ANQGSEA. The CDR3 is 13 amino acids.

This chain joins TRBV5-6 and TRBJ2-5; 9 positions match TRBD1. The DNA end is more similar to TRBJ2-7, so the J call may be wrong. Germline V gene lookup returns CDR1 SGHDT and CDR2 YYEEEE. The CDR3 sequence is 14 residues long. The CDR3: CASSLGQGSYEQYF. The CDR3, as DNA: TGTGCCAGCAGTCTGGGACAGGGTTCATACGAGCAGTACTTC.

The chain couples TRBV28 to TRBJ2-3, with D perhaps TRBD2 (6 bases). This CDR3 comprises 15 residues. From germline, CDR1 is MDHEN and CDR2 SYDVKM. V lost 2 bases to trimming and J lost 5 bases, with 14 bases between them. Here the CDR3 DNA reads TGTGCCAGCAGTTTACCCACCCGGGGGAGAGATACGCAGTATTTT. It translates to CASSLPTRGRDTQYF.

The chain combines TRBV15 with TRBJ2-7; D may be TRBD2 (7 bases). Germline V CDR1 and CDR2: LNHNV, YYDKDF (reference sequence). The CDR3 loop spans 14 amino acids. V was cut by 5 bases and J by 3 bases, with 14 bases left in between. DNA for the CDR3: TGTGCCACCAGCCCAGTAGGGGGGGGCTACGAGCAGTACTTC. It specifies CATSPVGGGYEQYF.

The V call is TRBV28, the J call TRBJ2-7; 8 bases are a match to TRBD1. J gave up 7 bases and V 6 bases, and 8 bases lay outside the gene matches. CDR1 and CDR2 from the germline V gene are MDHEN and SYDVKM. The CDR3 is 13 residues long. Here the CDR3 reads CASRRDRLREQYF. The CDR3 coding sequence is TGTGCCAGCAGGCGGGACAGGTTGAGGGAGCAGTACTTC.

V usage is TRBV11-2 and J usage is TRBJ1-4; D not resolved. CDR3 size: 15 residues. V lost 4 bases, J lost 4 bases, and 13 bases lay in between. CDR1 is SGHAT, CDR2 FQNNGV, per germline. DNA for the CDR3: TGTGCCAGCAGCTCTTGGGCGAGCTTTAATGAAAAACTGTTTTTT. Protein sequence: CASSSWASFNEKLFF. Using reference TRBV11-2 and TRBJ1-4 for the parts outside the CDR3, the full variable domain is EAGVAQSPRYKIIEKRQSVAFWCNPISGHATLYWYQQILGQGPKLLIQFQNNGVVDDSQLPKDRFSAERLKGVDSTLKIQPAKLEDSAVYLCASSSWASFNEKLFFGSGTQLSVL.

This chain links TRBV7-9 with TRBJ2-2; D gene uncertain. CDR1 is SEHNR, CDR2 FQNEAQ, per germline (reference sequence). The CDR3 contains 14 residues. Trimming removed 5 bases from V and 1 base from J, with 8 bases in between. The CDR3 region has the DNA TGTGCCAGCAGCCTCAGATTGAACACCGGGGAGCTGTTTTTT. It encodes CASSLRLNTGELFF.

This chain connects TRBV7-9 to TRBJ1-1; 9 bases agree with TRBD1. Germline CDR1 reads SEHNR; CDR2 reads FQNEAQ (reference sequence). The CDR3 covers 15 residues. V lost 4 bases, J lost 10 bases, and 13 bases stayed unmatched. The CDR3 nucleotides are TGTGCCAGCAGCTCCGGGACAGGGCCCCCCACGGGAGCTTTCTTT. It encodes CASSSGTGPPTGAFF.

The chain is built from TRBV29-1 and TRBJ1-1; D ambiguous. V lost 8 bases and J 3 bases, leaving 10 bases between the germline ends. CDR1 is SQVTM and CDR2 is ANQGSEA in the germline V gene. The CDR3 covers 11 residues. This CDR3 is CSFGSYTEAFF. The CDR3 DNA reads as TGCAGCTTCGGGTCCTACACTGAAGCTTTCTTT.